Listed here is a single T cell receptor (beta chain). Its antigen is unknown. Sample treatment: roughly 11-day PBMC culture with coronavirus spike peptide pools or control peptides (ViraFEST assay). One should note that the unexposed donor's CD4+ T cells were collected before the COVID-19 pandemic (2011-2018). Peptide pool stimulation in ViraFEST expanded antigen-specific T cells, whose TCRs were then sequenced. This record belongs to a study of vaccination and CD4 T cells after COVID-19. Study information: The convalescents were made up of six males and four females, two of whom were Hispanic.

Scientists ran DNA taken from cultured CD4+ T cells through the Oncomine TCR Beta short-read assay for sequencing. TCRdb reprocessed the PCR reads via MiXCR and lists one record per CDR3 protein. The sample records thousands of distinct CDR3 sequences, about 41% being singletons. In germline, CDR1 is SGHVS, CDR2 FNYEAQ. Trimming cost V 1 base and J 6 bases, with 13 bases left between them. This CDR3 region has 14 residues. The clonotype was recovered from a human donor in good health. The sample comprised CD4+ T cells from blood, cultured in vitro. The chain is built from TRBV7-6 and TRBJ2-7, with D unresolved. This CDR3 is CASSLDPVTAEQYF. DNA of the CDR3: TGTGCCAGCAGCTTAGACCCGGTCACGGCCGAGCAGTACTTC.